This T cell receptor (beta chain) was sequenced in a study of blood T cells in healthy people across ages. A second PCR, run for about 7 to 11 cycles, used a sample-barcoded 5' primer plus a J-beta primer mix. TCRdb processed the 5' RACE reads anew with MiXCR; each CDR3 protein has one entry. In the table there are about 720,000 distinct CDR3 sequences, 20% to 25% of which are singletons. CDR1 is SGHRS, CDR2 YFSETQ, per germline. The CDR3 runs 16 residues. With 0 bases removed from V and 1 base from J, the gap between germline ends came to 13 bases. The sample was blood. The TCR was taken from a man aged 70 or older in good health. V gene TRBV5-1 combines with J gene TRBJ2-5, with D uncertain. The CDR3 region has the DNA TGCGCCAGCAGCTTGGCCGGTGGGGTCCTCCAAGAGACCCAGTACTTC. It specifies CASSLAGGVLQETQYF.